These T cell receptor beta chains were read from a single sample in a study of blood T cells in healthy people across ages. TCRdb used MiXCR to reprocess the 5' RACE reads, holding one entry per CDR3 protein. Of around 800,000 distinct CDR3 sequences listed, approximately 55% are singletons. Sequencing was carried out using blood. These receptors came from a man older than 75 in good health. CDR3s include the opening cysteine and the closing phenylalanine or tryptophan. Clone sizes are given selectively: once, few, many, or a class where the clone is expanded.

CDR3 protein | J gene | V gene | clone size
CSARRTGTLNSPLHF | TRBJ1-6 | TRBV20-1 | .
CASSLIGQGQFF | TRBJ2-1 | TRBV28 | once
CSARPLAVGTYNEQFF | TRBJ2-1 | TRBV20-1 | .
CAWSVGRGAYEQYF | TRBJ2-7 | TRBV30 | .
CASSQEGRGSNEKLFF | TRBJ1-4 | TRBV4-2 | .
CASSVRAGGTLRETQYF | TRBJ2-5 | TRBV27 | few
CASSFGGLKMNTEAFF | TRBJ1-1 | TRBV5-4 | .
CASSETSGSSEQYF | . | TRBV2 | .
CASSDTGTSGDTQYF | TRBJ2-3 | TRBV5-1 | .
CSARTGTYNSPLHF | TRBJ1-6 | TRBV20-1 | .
CASSLGLAGPGETQYF | TRBJ2-5 | TRBV7-2 | .
CASSYRPGGELFF | TRBJ2-2 | TRBV7-3 | .
CASSKEGPTYNEQYF | TRBJ2-5 | TRBV21-1 | once
CASSSPGHRQTSGRVDTQYF | TRBJ2-3 | TRBV7-2 | few
CATSDTRDAPYEQYF | TRBJ2-7 | TRBV24-1 | few
CATSGVQGQRYF | TRBJ2-7 | TRBV24-1 | .
CATSGFSGRTGELFF | TRBJ2-2 | TRBV24-1 | once
CASSRKREGAYEQYF | TRBJ2-7 | TRBV19 | .
CASSSPPSAGDLTDTQYF | TRBJ2-3 | TRBV11-1 | .
CASSQRAGEDEQYF | TRBJ2-7 | TRBV3-1 | few
CASSHLQGAGKSEQYF | . | TRBV27 | .
CASSFTSYYEQYF | TRBJ2-7 | TRBV5-1 | .
CASSHPGTGRFGGYGYTF | TRBJ1-2 | TRBV4-2 | few
CSASRANRGNQPQHF | TRBJ1-5 | TRBV20-1 | .
CASSWGFGRGQVGYEQYF | TRBJ2-7 | TRBV11-2 | .
CASRDSASGYTF | TRBJ1-2 | TRBV12-3/TRBV12-4 | .
CASGWTTWYQETQYF | TRBJ2-5 | TRBV12-5 | .